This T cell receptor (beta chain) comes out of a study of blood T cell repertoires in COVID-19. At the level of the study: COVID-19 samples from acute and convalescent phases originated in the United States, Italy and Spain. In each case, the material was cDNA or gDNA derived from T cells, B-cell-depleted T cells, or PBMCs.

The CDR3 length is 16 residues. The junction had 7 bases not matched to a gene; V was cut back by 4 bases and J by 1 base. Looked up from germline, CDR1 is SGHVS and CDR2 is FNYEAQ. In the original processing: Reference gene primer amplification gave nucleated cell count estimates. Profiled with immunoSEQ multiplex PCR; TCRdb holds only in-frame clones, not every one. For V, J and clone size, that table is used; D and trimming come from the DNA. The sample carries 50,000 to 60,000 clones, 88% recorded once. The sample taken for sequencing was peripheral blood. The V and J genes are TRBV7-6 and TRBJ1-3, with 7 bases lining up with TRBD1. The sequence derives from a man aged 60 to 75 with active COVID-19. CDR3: CASSSSKGASGNTIYF. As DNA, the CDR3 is TGTGCCAGCAGCTCCTCGAAGGGGGCGTCTGGAAACACCATATATTTT.